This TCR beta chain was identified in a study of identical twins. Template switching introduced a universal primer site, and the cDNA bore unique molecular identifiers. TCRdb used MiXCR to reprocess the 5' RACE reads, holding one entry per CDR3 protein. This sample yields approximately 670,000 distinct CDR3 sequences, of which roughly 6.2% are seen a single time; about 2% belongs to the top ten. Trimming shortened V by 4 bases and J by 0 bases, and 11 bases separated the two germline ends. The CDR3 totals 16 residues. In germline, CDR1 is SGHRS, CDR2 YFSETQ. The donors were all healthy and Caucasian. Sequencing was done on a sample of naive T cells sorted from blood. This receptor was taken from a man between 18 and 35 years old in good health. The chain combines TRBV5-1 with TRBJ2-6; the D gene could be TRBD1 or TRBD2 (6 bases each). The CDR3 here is CASSGGGLSGANVLTF. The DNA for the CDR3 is TGCGCCAGCAGCGGAGGGGGTCTCTCTGGGGCCAACGTCCTGACTTTC.